This entry describes one T cell receptor beta chain. These data belong to a study of blood T cell repertoires in COVID-19. Study information: Donors in the United States, Italy and Spain gave samples during acute or convalescent COVID-19. PBMCs, B-cell-depleted T cells, or T cells were the source of the cDNA or gDNA that made up the material.

Per the original methods: Estimated nucleated cell counts came from reference gene primer amplification. Repertoires were generated with immunoSEQ multiplex PCR, while TCRdb's copy carries only in-frame clones and drops some. Clone size and V and J calls were adopted from that table, with D and trimming inferred from the DNA. The sample includes 150,000 to 200,000 clones, about 87% seen only once; the top ten take approximately 3.3%. This CDR3 has 16 amino acids. Trimming removed 4 bases from V and 4 bases from J; junction bases left unmatched: 11. Germline CDR1 KGHSH, CDR2 LQKENI. The chain is built from TRBV18 and TRBJ1-2, with 8 bases lining up with TRBD1. The sequence came from a man between 18 and 35 years old with active or convalescent COVID-19. The sequencing sample was made of peripheral blood. The CDR3 DNA follows: TGTGCCAGCTCACAGGACAGGGCGGGCGGTATCTATGGCTACACCTTC. This codes for CASSQDRAGGIYGYTF.